This T cell receptor beta chain was found in a study of cytomegalovirus exposure and HLA in healthy donors. There are 14 residues in the CDR3. Trimming at V came to 6 bases and at J to 5 bases, leaving 10 bases not matched to a gene. Germline CDR1 GTSNPN, CDR2 SVGIG (reference sequence). To note about this clone: Its antigen is unknown.

TCRdb's copy holds only in-frame clones and misses some; the assay was immunoSEQ multiplex PCR. The table records roughly 140,000 clones, approximately 91% of them present only once. The study, taken as a whole, reports: In the 120 validation repertoires, under 95% of cluster scores exceeded 0, per a later analysis.

The V and J genes are TRBV30 and TRBJ2-5; 9 bases align to TRBD1. The sequence was collected from a young man in good health and CMV-seronegative. The sample was PBMCs. The DNA of the CDR3 is TGTGCCTGCAAACAGGGGGCCCTAACGGAGACCCAGTACTTC. Translating gives CACKQGALTETQYF. Drawing the rest from reference TRBV30 and TRBJ2-5, the complete variable domain is SQTIHQWPATLVQPVGSPLSLECTVEGTSNPNLYWYRQAAGRGLQLLFYSVGIGQISSEVPQNLSASRPQDRQFILSSKKLLLSDSGFYLCACKQGALTETQYFGPGTRLLVL.